The clone carrying this T cell receptor beta chain came up many times. Germline-derived CDR1 and CDR2 are SGHTA and FQGTGA. V shed 1 base and J shed 3 bases, with 10 bases lying between them. The CDR3 is 14 amino acids. This entry comes from a study of molecular identifiers for immune sequencing clone quantification. Whole-study context: With replicates, the RNA of roughly 21,000 or 96,000 naive CD8 cells was split five ways and four were sequenced.

Each CDR3 protein is one row after TCRdb ran MiXCR on the PCR reads. The data show about 500,000 distinct CDR3 sequences, with around a fifth seen just once and around 0.86% held by the top ten. V gene TRBV7-3 combines with J gene TRBJ2-7; D perhaps matches TRBD1 (6 bases). The sequence came from a human donor in good health. Some libraries in this study had Jurkat cell RNA spiked in. Material for sequencing was naive CD8+ T cells from blood, with Jurkat cell RNA spiked in. The subset was: FACS-sorted CD8+CD4-CCR7+CD45RA+ naive T cells. The CDR3 region is CASSLMEGGYEQYF. CDR3 sequence (DNA): TGTGCCAGCAGCTTAATGGAAGGGGGCTACGAGCAGTACTTC.